The following is a TCR beta chain sequence with its context. What it recognizes is unknown. This specimen belongs to a study of post-analysis software for immune sequencing data. General study findings and limits: Controls had lower frequencies than patients of about 5 TRBV segments, which included TRBV5-6, TRBV5-1 and TRBV20-1.

The TCR beta cDNA libraries contained unique molecular identifiers. TCRdb itself ran the PCR reads through MiXCR, one entry per CDR3 protein. Of roughly 870,000 distinct CDR3 sequences listed, around 53% were seen once; the top ten hold around 4.5%. The CDR3 extends over 13 amino acids. From germline, CDR1 is SGHTA and CDR2 FQGTGA. The V gene lost 5 bases and the J gene lost 5 bases, with 12 bases spanning the gap. The TCR comes from a girl aged 10-17 years with multiple sclerosis. Sequencing used blood. The chain has TRBV7-3 and TRBJ2-5; possible D gene TRBD1, 6 bases. CDR3 in DNA: TGTGCCAGCAGCGAGGGGGTGAGGGAGACCCAGTACTTC. As protein: CASSEGVRETQYF.